This TCR beta chain stems from a study of cytomegalovirus exposure and HLA in healthy donors. Study overall: Among over 350 genotyped donors, about 85% fell in the Caucasian-associated ancestry cluster.

In the PCR, 60 Vbeta and 13 Jbeta primers were used. TCRdb's table, derived via immunoSEQ multiplex PCR, lists solely in-frame clones and lacks some. This sample yields over 150,000 clones, of which about 80% are seen a single time; under 2.5% belongs to the top ten. This CDR3 region has 12 residues. CDR1 is SNHLY, CDR2 FYNNEI, per germline. V dropped 7 bases and J dropped 4 bases, with 10 bases sitting between them. Study observations and caveats: Most TCR sequences were seen very rarely across donors, but some public TCRs occurred in many. Some V segments (TRBV6-2 and TRBV6-3 among them) were excluded as indistinguishable.

Comments on this clone: Its matching antigen is unknown.

Sequenced material: PBMCs. This clonotype originated in a woman aged 25 to 39 in good health and CMV-seronegative. The gene calls are TRBV2 and TRBJ1-1; weak D call: TRBD1 (5 bases). The CDR3 region is CASTRDSTEAFF. DNA for the CDR3: TGTGCCAGCACGAGAGACAGCACTGAAGCTTTCTTT. Complete variable domain (other parts from reference TRBV2 and TRBJ1-1): EPEVTQTPSHQVTQMGQEVILRCVPISNHLYFYWYRQILGQKVEFLVSFYNNEISEKSEIFDDQFSVERPDGSNFTLKIRSTKLEDSAMYFCASTRDSTEAFFGQGTRLTVV.